The present T cell receptor (beta chain) was sequenced within a study of CD8 T cells in Susac syndrome. The sequenced target, TCR beta, came from blood CD8+ and CD4+ T cells. Healthy donors served as the controls. They were matched for age and sex. RNA was extracted with the RNeasy kit, and a quantity of about 0.5 to 1 ug was reverse transcribed using random hexamers. Amplification of TCR beta CDR3 across 54 Vbeta and 13 Jbeta was performed with immunoSEQ multiplex PCR. TCRdb passed the immunoSEQ multiplex PCR reads through MiXCR, listing each CDR3 protein once. The sample records 120,000 to 150,000 distinct CDR3 sequences, 85% to 95% being singletons. The study, taken as a whole, reports: Acknowledgment was made by the study that its TCR sequencing and HLA analysis involved a relatively small number of individuals.

This CDR3 is built from 15 residues. V was shortened by 7 bases and J by 1 base, with 16 bases between the two germline ends. A note on this clonotype: The target antigen is unknown.

This chain links TRBV12-3 or TRBV12-4 with TRBJ1-1; D remains ambiguous. The sequence came from a human donor in good health. The sample comprised CD8+ T cells from PBMCs. The CDR3 nucleotides read TGTGCCAGCATCCCGGTCAGGACGGAGAACACTGAAGCTTTCTTT. Translation: CASIPVRTENTEAFF.